The T cell receptor beta chain described here comes from a study of cytotoxic CD8 clonotypes in ibrutinib-treated CLL. For the study at large: The subjects consisted of ten to twelve relapsed/refractory and fewer than 16 treatment-naive individuals, with fewer than 18 IGHV unmutated. The response samples were taken once patients had been treated for a median of about 12 months, range 6 to 36. An average of roughly 250,000 productive templates and 80,000 to 95,000 productive rearrangements was obtained per sample.

CDR3 length: 14 amino acids. In germline, CDR1 is MNHEY, CDR2 SMNVEV (reference sequence). V was clipped by 0 bases and J by 3 bases, with 9 bases between them. General study results and limits: Stable or contracted on treatment, public clonotypes were also uncommon.

On this clone: Antigen: not known.

Sequencing was performed with immunoSEQ multiplex PCR; in TCRdb, only in-frame clones are kept and a portion is missing. The table lists approximately 130,000 clones, 84% of them singletons. This TCR came from a human donor with chronic lymphocytic leukemia. The material sequenced was PBMCs, taken after 24 months of ibrutinib treatment. This sequence joins TRBV27 and TRBJ2-7; D is possibly TRBD1 (6 bases). For the CDR3, the DNA is TGTGCCAGCAGTTTATCGGGCAGGGGCTACGAGCAGTACTTC. Its protein is CASSLSGRGYEQYF.